This T cell receptor (beta chain) derives from a study of tissue T cells after allogeneic stem cell transplantation. Study details: Pathologist H&E review favored samples with visible lymphocytes for sequencing among multiple samples.

Comments on this clone: The antigen is unknown.

Study-wide points: Shared clones across patients were few; motif clustering revealed tissue-specific shared signatures. Which tissue TCRs were alloreactive or antigen-specific was not determined. Some clones might be persisting host cells. TCR repertoires tracked anatomic similarity, regardless of disease or transplant status.

Assay: immunoSEQ multiplex PCR; the TCRdb copy retains only in-frame clones and omits some. The sample carries more than 9,500 clones, roughly 66% recorded once. This clonotype was obtained from a woman between 18 and 50 years old with breast cancer. This material consisted of tissue from the jejunum, taken at autopsy.

The CDR3 DNA follows: TGTGCCAGTAGTATAGGGGACAGCCTTTATGTCGGGGAGCTGTTTTTT. Protein product: CASSIGDSLYVGELFF. The gene calls are TRBV19 and TRBJ2-2, with 7 bases matching TRBD1. Losses at the gene ends were 1 base for V and 7 bases for J; bases not matched to a gene: 9. The CDR3 is 16 residues long. Looked up from germline, CDR1 is LNHDA and CDR2 is SQIVND (reference sequence). Full variable domain (rest looked up from reference TRBV19 and TRBJ2-2): DGGITQSPKYLFRKEGQNVTLSCEQNLNHDAMYWYRQDPGQGLRLIYYSQIVNDFQKGDIAEGYSVSREKKESFPLTVTSAQKNPTAFYLCASSIGDSLYVGELFFGEGSRLTVL.